The 5 T cell receptor beta chains below all came from one sample that was sequenced in a study of T-cell reconstitution after alpha-beta-depleted transplantation in children. Findings and caveats of the study: Newly generated T cells supplied most T-cell counts and diversity one year post-transplant.

Unique molecular identifiers were incorporated when the TCRbeta library was constructed. TCRdb recomputed calls from the PCR reads with MiXCR, one row per CDR3 protein. The profile covers some 300,000 distinct CDR3 sequences, with less than 9.5% appearing a single time and about 9.1% taken by the ten largest. Antigen specificity for these receptors is unknown. Sequencing was performed on peripheral blood, taken 360 days after TCRalphabeta/CD19-depleted stem cell transplant. The receptors were sampled from a female patient between 2 and 10 years old who had a stem cell transplant for Fanconi anemia, so the T cells may come from the graft donor.

Only one count was recorded for this clonotype. Since a much larger clone is just one base distant, this may be a read error. Likely a read error: the CDR3 ends without its conserved phenylalanine or tryptophan. CDR3 amino acids: CSARGTSGQETQYC. The CDR3 bases are TGCAGTGCTAGAGGGACTAGCGGGCAAGAGACCCAGTACTGC. The rearrangement links TRBV20-1 to TRBJ2-5; 11 nucleotides align to TRBD2. Germline-derived CDR1 and CDR2 are DFQATT and SNEGSKA (reference sequence). V lost 1 base and J lost 2; bases outside the gene matches: 0. The CDR3 covers 14 residues.

The chain links TRBV20-1 to TRBJ2-3; D is unclear. The CDR3 totals 14 residues. The ends were cut back, 0 bases at V and 2 bases at J, with 9 bases in the middle. The germline V gene has CDR1 DFQATT and CDR2 SNEGSKA (reference sequence). CDR3 sequence: CSARDSWITDTQYF. DNA for the CDR3: TGCAGTGCTAGAGACAGTTGGATCACAGATACGCAGTATTTT.

The chain carries TRBV12-3 or TRBV12-4 and TRBJ2-3; TRBD2 matches at 8 bases. The CDR3 has 12 amino acids. After removal of 6 bases from V and 5 bases from J, the junction contained 1 base not matched to a gene. The CDR3 region is CASSAGGDTQYF. CDR3 nucleotides: TGTGCCAGCAGCGCGGGAGGAGATACGCAGTATTTT.

The chain is built from TRBV20-1 and TRBJ1-4, with D unresolved. Per germline, CDR1 DFQATT and CDR2 SNEGSKA (reference sequence). This CDR3 region has 14 residues. Trimming pared 5 bases from V and 6 bases from J, leaving 16 bases between. The CDR3: CSAGGLPRDEKLFF. The CDR3 DNA reads TGCAGTGCTGGAGGGCTCCCGAGGGATGAAAAACTGTTTTTT.

This clonotype was detected many times. CDR3 residues: CASSLGGWSIGYTF. CDR3 DNA sequence: TGTGCCAGCAGCTTGGGGGGCTGGTCTATTGGCTACACCTTC. V is TRBV7-2 and J is TRBJ1-2; possibly TRBD1 for D (6 bases). The CDR3 is 14 amino acids. Trimming took off 3 bases at V and 7 bases at J, with 15 bases between the two ends. Germline loops: CDR1 SGHTA, CDR2 FQGNSA.